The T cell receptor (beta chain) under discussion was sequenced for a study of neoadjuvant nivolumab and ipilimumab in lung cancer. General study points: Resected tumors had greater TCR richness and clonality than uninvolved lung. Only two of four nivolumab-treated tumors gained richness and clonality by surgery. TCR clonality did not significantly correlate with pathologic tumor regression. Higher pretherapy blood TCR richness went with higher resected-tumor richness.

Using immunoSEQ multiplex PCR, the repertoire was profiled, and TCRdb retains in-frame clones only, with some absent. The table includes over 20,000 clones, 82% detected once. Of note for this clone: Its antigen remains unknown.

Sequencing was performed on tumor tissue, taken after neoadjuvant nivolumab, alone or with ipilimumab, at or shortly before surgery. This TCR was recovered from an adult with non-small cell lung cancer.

The DNA for the CDR3 is TGTGCCAGCAGTCCCCAGGGGGGAGGAGAGACCCAGTACTTC. Amino acids: CASSPQGGGETQYF. The chain couples TRBV6-5 to TRBJ2-5; TRBD1 is a possible D gene (7 bases). Per the germline V gene, CDR1 is MNHEY and CDR2 is SVGAGI. CDR3 length equals 14 residues. Trimming stripped 5 bases from V and 4 bases from J, with 14 bases between.